One and the same sample provided the 7 T cell receptor beta chains below, sequenced in a study of cytomegalovirus exposure and HLA in healthy donors. Primers for the PCR totalled 60 Vbeta and 13 Jbeta. This table comes from immunoSEQ multiplex PCR, and its TCRdb copy is limited to in-frame clones, with some not included. The sample contains under 200,000 clones, roughly 84% of which appear only once. The material sequenced was PBMCs. These receptors originate from a woman between 45 and 65 years old in good health and CMV-seropositive.

V gene TRBV7-8 combines with J gene TRBJ2-7; tentatively, D is TRBD1 (5 bases). This CDR3 has 15 residues. CDR1 and CDR2 (germline): SGHVS, FQNEAQ. The V and J ends lost 0 bases and 1 base respectively, with 10 bases between them. The CDR3 reads CASSLAASGSYEQYF. The CDR3 bases are TGTGCCAGCAGCTTAGCAGCATCAGGGTCCTACGAGCAGTACTTC.

This clone was observed a single time. The chain couples TRBV18 to TRBJ2-5, with 9 nucleotides matching TRBD2. J gave up 2 bases and V 1 base, and 2 bases lay outside the gene matches. This CDR3 spans 15 amino acids. Looked up from germline, CDR1 is KGHSH and CDR2 is LQKENI. CDR3 amino acids: CASSPLAGAQETQYF. CDR3 coding DNA: TGTGCCAGCTCACCACTAGCGGGGGCTCAAGAGACCCAGTACTTC.

A note on this clone: Additional DNA sequences in this sample encode the identical CDR3. The V call is TRBV18, the J call TRBJ2-7, with 10 bases identical to TRBD2. CDR3 length: 14 residues. Germline CDR1 is KGHSH and CDR2 is LQKENI. Trimming took 5 bases from V and 2 from J; bases not matched to a gene: 3. DNA of the CDR3: TGTGCCAGCTCAGGAACTAGCGGGGCCTACGAGCAGTACTTC. As protein: CASSGTSGAYEQYF. The whole variable domain, remainder taken from reference TRBV18 and TRBJ2-7, is NAGVMQNPRHLVRRRGQEARLRCSPMKGHSHVYWYRQLPEEGLKFMVYLQKENIIDESGMPKERFSAEFPKEGPSILRIQQVVRGDSAAYFCASSGTSGAYEQYFGPGTRLTVT.

In its sample, this clone was seen a few times. The gene calls are TRBV6-5 and TRBJ2-2; no firm D call. Per the germline V gene, CDR1 is MNHEY and CDR2 is SVGAGI. V dropped 0 bases and J dropped 2 bases, with 7 bases sitting between them. The CDR3 runs 15 residues. CDR3 amino acids: CASSYSRFNTGELFF. In DNA form, the CDR3 reads TGTGCCAGCAGTTACTCCAGGTTCAACACCGGGGAGCTGTTTTTT.

This chain links TRBV5-1 with TRBJ1-4; D perhaps matches TRBD1 (5 bases). This CDR3 is 15 amino acids long. Trimming left V 4 bases short and J 8 bases short, with 18 bases between. In germline, CDR1 is SGHRS, CDR2 YFSETQ. The CDR3 nucleotides read TGCGCCAGCAGCCCGACCGGTTCGGGGGGGGAAAAACTGTTTTTT. This translates into CASSPTGSGGEKLFF.

In nucleotides, the CDR3 is TGTGCCAGCAGCAAAGAGCCCACACAGGGCTTAAGAGGTTGGGGGGGCTACACCTTC. Encoded protein: CASSKEPTQGLRGWGGYTF. The genes are TRBV21-1 and TRBJ1-2; TRBD1, the table's D call, lacks a check against the DNA. TRBV21-1 corresponds to a pseudogene. The CDR3 consists of 19 residues.

The genes are TRBV19 and TRBJ2-2; TRBD1 matches 11 bases. The CDR3 runs 13 residues. Per the germline V gene, CDR1 is LNHDA and CDR2 is SQIVND (reference sequence). J was trimmed by 6 bases and V by 10 bases; bases with no gene match: 4. The CDR3: CAITGQGAGELFF. The CDR3 region has the DNA TGTGCCATAACGGGACAGGGGGCCGGGGAGCTGTTTTTT.